The sequence of this T cell receptor (beta chain) was determined in a study of T cells in Graves' hyperthyroidism and ophthalmopathy. This clonotype was counted many times. The CDR3 regions of TCR beta were amplified from RNA transcripts. The HTBI primer set was used in a first-round RT-PCR of the TCR CDR3. TCRdb analysed the multiplex PCR reads with MiXCR anew, one entry per CDR3 protein. The table has about 500,000 distinct CDR3 sequences, about 16% seen once. Under 3 months was the duration of disease in ophthalmopathy patients, who also had a Clinical Activity Score of at least 3 and a NOSPECS grade of at least 4. The study left out patients who had uncontrolled infection, other autoimmune disease, pregnancy or lactation. Each diagnosis was grounded in clinical symptoms, serum thyroxine and TRAb, thyroid ultrasound, and orbital computed tomography. Germline CDR1 MNHEY, CDR2 SMNVEV (reference sequence). The CDR3 totals 15 residues. V was clipped by 4 bases and J by 2 bases, with 11 bases between them.

The V call is TRBV27, the J call TRBJ2-2, with a possible D match to TRBD1 (5 bases). The receptor's source is a woman in her twenties or thirties with Graves' ophthalmopathy. Specimen: blood. The CDR3 loop is CASSSGRANTGELFF. CDR3 coding DNA: TGTGCCAGCAGTTCGGGCAGGGCTAACACCGGGGAGCTGTTTTTT.